The TCR beta chain described here comes from a study of breast tumors, draining lymph nodes, adjacent tissues. TCRdb recomputed calls from the multiplex PCR reads with MiXCR, one row per CDR3 protein. The repertoire holds some 130,000 distinct CDR3 sequences, with around 22% as singletons. The study's findings and limits: Tumor and nontumor repertoires were significantly more similar in luminal-like than in basal-like breast cancer. Tumors had less TCR diversity than lymph nodes, more than nontumor tissue. That most tumor T cells come from lymph nodes remained unproven. The data were judged consistent with most tumor T cells coming from lymph node and expanding in tumor.

Axillary draining lymph nodes of breast cancer patients supplied the node samples. With regard to this clonotype: Its antigen remains unidentified.

This clonotype originated in a female donor with breast cancer. Some clones in this sample may be carry-over from other donors' samples. Source material: axillary lymph node tissue.

The CDR3 region has the DNA TGTGCCAGCAGCTTAGCGCCGACGGCCGACTCTGGAAACACCATATATTTT. This translates into CASSLAPTADSGNTIYF. The chain is built from TRBV7-2 and TRBJ1-3, with D unresolved. The V end was cut by 0 bases, the J end by 0 bases, with 12 bases between. Looked up from germline, CDR1 is SGHTA and CDR2 is FQGNSA. The CDR3 has 17 residues.